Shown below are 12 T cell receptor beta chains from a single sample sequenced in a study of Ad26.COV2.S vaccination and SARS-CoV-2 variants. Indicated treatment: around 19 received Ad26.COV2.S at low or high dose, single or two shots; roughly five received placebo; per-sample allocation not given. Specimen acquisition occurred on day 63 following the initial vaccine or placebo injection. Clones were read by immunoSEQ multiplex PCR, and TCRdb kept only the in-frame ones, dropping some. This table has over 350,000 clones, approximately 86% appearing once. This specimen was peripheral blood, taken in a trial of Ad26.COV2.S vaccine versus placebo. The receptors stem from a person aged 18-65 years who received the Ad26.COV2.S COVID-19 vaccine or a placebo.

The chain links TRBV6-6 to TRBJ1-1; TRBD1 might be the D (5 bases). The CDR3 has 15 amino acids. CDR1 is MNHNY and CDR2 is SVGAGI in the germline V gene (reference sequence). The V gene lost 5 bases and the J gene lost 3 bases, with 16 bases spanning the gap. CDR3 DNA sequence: TGTGCCAGCAGTGTTGGACAACGGTGGTACACTGAAGCTTTCTTT. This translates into CASSVGQRWYTEAFF.

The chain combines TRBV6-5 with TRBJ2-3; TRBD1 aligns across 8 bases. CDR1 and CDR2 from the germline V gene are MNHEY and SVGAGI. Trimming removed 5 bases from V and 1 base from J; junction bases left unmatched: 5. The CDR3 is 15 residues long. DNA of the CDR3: TGTGCCAGCAGTAGACAGGGGTTGGGCACAGATACGCAGTATTTT. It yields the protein CASSRQGLGTDTQYF.

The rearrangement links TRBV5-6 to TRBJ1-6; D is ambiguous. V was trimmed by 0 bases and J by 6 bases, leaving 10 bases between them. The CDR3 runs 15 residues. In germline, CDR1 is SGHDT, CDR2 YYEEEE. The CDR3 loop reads CASSLGRKINSPLHF. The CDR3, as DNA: TGTGCCAGCAGCTTGGGTCGGAAGATTAATTCACCCCTCCACTTT.

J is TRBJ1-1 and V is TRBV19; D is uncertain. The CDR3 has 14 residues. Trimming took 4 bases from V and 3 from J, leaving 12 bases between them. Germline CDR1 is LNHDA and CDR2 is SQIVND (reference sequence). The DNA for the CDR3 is TGTGCCAGTAGTACGGCCGCCGGGGACACTGAAGCTTTCTTT. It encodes CASSTAAGDTEAFF.

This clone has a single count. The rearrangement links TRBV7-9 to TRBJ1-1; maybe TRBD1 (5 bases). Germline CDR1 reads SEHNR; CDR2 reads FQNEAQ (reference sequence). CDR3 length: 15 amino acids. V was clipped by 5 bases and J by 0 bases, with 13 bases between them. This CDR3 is CASSPPLQVNTEAFF. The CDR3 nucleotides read TGTGCCAGCAGCCCGCCATTACAGGTGAACACTGAAGCTTTCTTT.

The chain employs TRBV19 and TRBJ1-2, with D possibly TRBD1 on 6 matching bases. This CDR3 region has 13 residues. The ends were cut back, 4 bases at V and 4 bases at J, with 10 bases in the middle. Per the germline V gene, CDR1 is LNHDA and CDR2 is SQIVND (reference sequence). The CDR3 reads CASSKGDGYGYTF. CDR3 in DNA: TGTGCCAGTAGTAAGGGGGACGGCTATGGCTACACCTTC.

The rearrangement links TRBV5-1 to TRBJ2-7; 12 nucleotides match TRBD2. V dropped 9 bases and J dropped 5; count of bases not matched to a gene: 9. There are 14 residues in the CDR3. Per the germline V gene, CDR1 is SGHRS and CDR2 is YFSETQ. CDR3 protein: CATARTSGADEQYF. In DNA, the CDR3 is TGCGCCACGGCTAGGACTAGCGGGGCAGACGAGCAGTACTTC.

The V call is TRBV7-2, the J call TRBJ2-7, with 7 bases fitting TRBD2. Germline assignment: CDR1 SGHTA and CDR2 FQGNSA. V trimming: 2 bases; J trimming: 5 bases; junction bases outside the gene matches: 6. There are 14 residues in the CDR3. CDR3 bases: TGTGCCAGCAGCTTATCGGGACTACTAGACGAGCAGTACTTC. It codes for CASSLSGLLDEQYF.

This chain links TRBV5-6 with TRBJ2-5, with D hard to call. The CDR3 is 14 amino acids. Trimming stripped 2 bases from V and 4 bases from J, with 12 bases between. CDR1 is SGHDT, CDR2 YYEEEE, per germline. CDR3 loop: CASSFRVRGETQYF. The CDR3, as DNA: TGTGCCAGCAGCTTTCGGGTCCGAGGAGAGACCCAGTACTTC.

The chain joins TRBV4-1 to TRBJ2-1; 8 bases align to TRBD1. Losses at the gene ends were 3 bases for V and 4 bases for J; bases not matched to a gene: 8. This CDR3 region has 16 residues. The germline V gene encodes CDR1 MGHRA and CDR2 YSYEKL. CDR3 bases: TGCGCCAGCAGCCACGGACCGGGACAGGAATACAATGAGCAGTTCTTC. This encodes CASSHGPGQEYNEQFF.

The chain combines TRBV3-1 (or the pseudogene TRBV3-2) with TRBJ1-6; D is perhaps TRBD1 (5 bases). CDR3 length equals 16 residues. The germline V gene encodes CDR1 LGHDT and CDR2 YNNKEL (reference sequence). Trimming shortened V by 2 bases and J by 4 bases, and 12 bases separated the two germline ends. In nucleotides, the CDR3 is TGTGCCAGCAGCCAACGGGGCGCAGGGTATAATTCACCCCTCCACTTT. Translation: CASSQRGAGYNSPLHF.

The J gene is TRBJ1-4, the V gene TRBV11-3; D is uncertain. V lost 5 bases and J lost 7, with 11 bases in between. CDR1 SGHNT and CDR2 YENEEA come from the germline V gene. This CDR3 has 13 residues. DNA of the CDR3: TGTGCCAGCAGCGGAGGTCCTGGTGAAAAACTGTTTTTT. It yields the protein CASSGGPGEKLFF.